The rows below give T cell receptor beta chains drawn from one sample of a study of OX40 agonist ivuxolimab in advanced cancers. Assay used: immunoSEQ multiplex PCR; TCRdb lists only in-frame clones, some missing. The table shows around 84,000 clones, with about nine tenths occurring only once. The material was CD4+ or CD8+ T cells sorted from blood, obtained in a trial of the OX40 agonist ivuxolimab. Source of these receptors: an adult with an advanced solid tumor such as melanoma, head and neck, liver or kidney cancer. Both conserved end residues are trimmed from each CDR3. Clone size is not always given. Where it is, it says once, few, many or a class for expanded clones.

few | 12 | TRBV5-4 | ASSFAGGAQPQH
- | 13 | TRBV9 | ASSVSPAGQETQY
- | 14 | TRBV21-1 | ASSTTGINDQCEQY
- | 13 | TRBV14 | ASSPSGGTGGPLH
- | 15 | TRBV19 | ASSKEQGGRIGQPQH
- | 11 | TRBV7-9 | ASSLGENQPQH
once | 12 | TRBV5-1 | ASSLAGGVGEQY
- | 14 | TRBV7-2 | ASSPGGTGRSYEQY
once | 13 | TRBV7-6 | ASSLGGQGVSPLH
once | 13 | TRBV19 | ASSMGDRPTDTQY
- | 13 | TRBV6-1 | ASSPTGTGGNTIY
- | 14 | TRBV7-8 | ASSQPTGGVTGELF
few | 11 | TRBV6-1 | ASSRPETGSAF
- | 13 | TRBV5-5 | ASSFYSGRQETQY
- | 12 | TRBV6-1 | ASSEAGGDTEAF
- | 12 | TRBV5-4 | ASSQRTVTGELF
- | 14 | TRBV6-1 | ASSEEPGQGTYEQY
- | 13 | TRBV7-6 | ASSLGTGQYNEQF